The 7 T cell receptor beta chains in this list originate from one sample, sequenced in a study of blood T cell repertoires in COVID-19. Profiled with immunoSEQ multiplex PCR; TCRdb holds only in-frame clones, not every one. The table shows tens of thousands of clones, with over 80% occurring only once. Source material: peripheral blood. These receptors were taken from a woman aged 45-65 years in a cohort sampled during active COVID-19.

The chain has TRBV3-1 (or the pseudogene TRBV3-2) and TRBJ1-6; 7 nucleotides align to TRBD1. The CDR3 spans 14 residues. The V gene's germline CDR1 is LGHDT and CDR2 YNNKEL (reference sequence). Trimming cost V 5 bases and J 8 bases; bases outside gene matches: 6. The CDR3 coding sequence is TGTGCCAGCAGCTTACAGGGGATGGATTCACCCCTCCACTTT. Translated: CASSLQGMDSPLHF.

The V and J genes are TRBV4-2 and TRBJ1-2, with D possibly being TRBD1 (6 bases). Trimming removed 0 bases from V and 3 bases from J, with 20 bases in between. The germline V gene encodes CDR1 LGHNA and CDR2 YNFKEQ. The CDR3 is 18 amino acids. The CDR3: CASSQDYKLAGEHYGYTF. The CDR3 DNA sequence: TGTGCCAGCAGCCAAGATTATAAGTTAGCAGGGGAACACTATGGCTACACCTTC.

The rearrangement joins TRBV2 to TRBJ2-7; D unclear. This CDR3 spans 13 amino acids. V was cut by 10 bases and J by 3 bases, with 16 bases left in between. In germline, CDR1 is SNHLY, CDR2 FYNNEI. CDR3 sequence (DNA): TGTGCCAAGAGGAGACCGGGTCTCTACGAGCAGTACTTC. Its protein is CAKRRPGLYEQYF.

The gene calls are TRBV28 and TRBJ2-1; D might be TRBD2 (5 bases). Per the germline V gene, CDR1 is MDHEN and CDR2 is SYDVKM. CDR3 size: 15 residues. Trimming left V 1 base short and J 4 bases short, with 11 bases between. CDR3 nucleotides: TGTGCCAGCAGTTTATATGCCAGCGGTTACAATGAGCAGTTCTTC. Translated: CASSLYASGYNEQFF.

The genes are TRBV5-1 and TRBJ2-7; the match to TRBD1 covers 9 bases. The CDR3 length is 14 residues. The V gene end was trimmed by 4 bases and the J gene end by 4 bases; junction bases not matched to a gene: 6. Germline CDR1 reads SGHRS; CDR2 reads YFSETQ. In DNA, the CDR3 is TGCGCCAGCAGCGCCGCCGGGACAGGGTACGAGCAGTACTTC. It is translated as CASSAAGTGYEQYF.

The chain combines TRBV6-1 with TRBJ2-5; D gene uncertain. Germline V gene sequence: CDR1 MNHNS, CDR2 SASEGT. Trimming cost V 2 bases and J 5 bases, with 6 bases left between them. This CDR3 contains 12 residues. In DNA, the CDR3 is TGTGCCAGCAGTGAACAATTGGAGACCCAGTACTTC. Its translation is CASSEQLETQYF.

The chain is built from TRBV11-2 and TRBJ1-4; TRBD1 matches 9 bases. CDR1 is SGHAT and CDR2 is FQNNGV in the germline V gene. V was pared by 5 bases and J by 8 bases, with 6 bases of the junction left unmatched. The CDR3 is 14 amino acids. CDR3 sequence (DNA): TGTGCCAGCAGCCCGACAGGGGGGAAGGAAAAACTGTTTTTT. It codes for CASSPTGGKEKLFF.